This TCR beta chain stems from a study of blood T cells in healthy people across ages. Study-level points and caveats: Researchers said unsorted PBMCs prevented a conclusive naive versus antigen-experienced comparison.

There are a few counts of this clonotype. Its antigen is undetermined. Every sample gave at least 5.5 micrograms of total RNA when it was extracted. A J-beta primer mix and a sample-barcoded 5' primer were used in a second PCR of about 7 to 11 cycles. No fewer than 2.5 million CDR3-containing paired-end reads came from each sample. TCRdb reprocessed the 5' RACE reads with MiXCR, giving one entry per CDR3 protein. The sample includes about 620,000 distinct CDR3 sequences, roughly 21% of them seen just once. The CDR3 is made up of 15 amino acids. Trimming cost V 0 bases and J 1 base; bases outside gene matches: 1. Germline V lookup: CDR1 MGHRA, CDR2 YSYEKL.

The sequenced sample consisted of blood. This chain links TRBV4-1 with TRBJ2-5; 8 bases are shared with TRBD1. The sequence derives from a man in his 70s in good health. CDR3 sequence reads: CASSQDTGGQETQYF. As DNA, the CDR3 is TGCGCCAGCAGCCAAGATACAGGGGGCCAAGAGACCCAGTACTTC.